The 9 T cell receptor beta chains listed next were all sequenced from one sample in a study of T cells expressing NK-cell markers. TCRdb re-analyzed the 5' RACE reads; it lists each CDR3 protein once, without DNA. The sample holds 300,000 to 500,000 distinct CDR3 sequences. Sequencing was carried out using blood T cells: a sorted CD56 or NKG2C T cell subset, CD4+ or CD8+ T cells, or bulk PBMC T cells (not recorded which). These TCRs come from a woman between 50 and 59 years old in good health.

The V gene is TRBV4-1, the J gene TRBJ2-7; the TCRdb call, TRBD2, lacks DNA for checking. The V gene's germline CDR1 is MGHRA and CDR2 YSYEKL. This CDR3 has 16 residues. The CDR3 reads CASSQPTSGGSYEQYF.

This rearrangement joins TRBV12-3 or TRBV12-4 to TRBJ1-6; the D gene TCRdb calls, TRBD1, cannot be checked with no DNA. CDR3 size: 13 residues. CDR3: CASTNQGYSPLHF.

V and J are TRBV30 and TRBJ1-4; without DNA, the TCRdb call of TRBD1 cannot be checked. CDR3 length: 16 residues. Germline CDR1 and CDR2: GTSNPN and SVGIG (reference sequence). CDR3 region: CAWSAQTRRQLEKLFF.

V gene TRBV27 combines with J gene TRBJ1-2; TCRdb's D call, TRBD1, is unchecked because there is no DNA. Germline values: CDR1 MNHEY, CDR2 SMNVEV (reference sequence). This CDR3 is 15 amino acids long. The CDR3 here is CASSLYRQGVAGYTF.

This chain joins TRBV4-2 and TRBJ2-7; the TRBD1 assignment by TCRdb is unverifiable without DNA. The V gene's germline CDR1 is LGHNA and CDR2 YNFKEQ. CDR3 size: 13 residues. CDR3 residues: CASPPSLPYEQFF.

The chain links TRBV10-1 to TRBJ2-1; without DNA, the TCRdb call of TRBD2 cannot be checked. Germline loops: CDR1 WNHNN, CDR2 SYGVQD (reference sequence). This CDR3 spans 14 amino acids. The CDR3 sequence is CASSEGGLPNEQFF.

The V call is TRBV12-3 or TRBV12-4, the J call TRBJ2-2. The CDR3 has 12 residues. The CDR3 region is CASRPDVGELFF.

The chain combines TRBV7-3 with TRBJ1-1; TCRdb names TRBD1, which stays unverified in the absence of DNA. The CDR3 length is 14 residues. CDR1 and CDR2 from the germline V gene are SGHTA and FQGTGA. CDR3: CASSFDRGSTEAFF.

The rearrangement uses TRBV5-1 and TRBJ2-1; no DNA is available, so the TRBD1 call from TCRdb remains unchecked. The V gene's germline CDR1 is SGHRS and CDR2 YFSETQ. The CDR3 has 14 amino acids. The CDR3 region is CASSFSTGSHEQFF.